This record covers a single T cell receptor (beta chain). Its antigen is currently unknown. The data originate from a study of CD8 T cell repertoires and HIV-1 epitope variants. Study summary: Controls were a CMV, EBV and flu peptide pool, Ebola AY9 negative control, and no-peptide well. An uncultured baseline aliquot held 1M T cells.

Survey-depth immunoSEQ sequencing covered TCR beta CDR3 regions. Profiling relied on immunoSEQ multiplex PCR, and the TCRdb table lists in-frame clones only, not all of them. This sample carries roughly 4,600 clones, roughly 70% of them seen once, and the ten largest clones take about 38%. Regarding the study as a whole: Eight or nine antigen-specific TCR beta clonotypes were found; six seemed cross-reactive to variants.

Looked up from germline, CDR1 is MDHEN and CDR2 is SYDVKM. Trimming cost V 3 bases and J 0 bases, with 3 bases left between them. This CDR3 is 13 amino acids long. Sample: cultured CD8+ T cells derived from PBMCs. This receptor was obtained from a male donor with HIV. V is TRBV28 and J is TRBJ1-5; D call uncertain. The CDR3 region is CASSFSSNQPQHF. CDR3 coding DNA: TGTGCCAGCAGTTTTAGTAGCAATCAGCCCCAGCATTTT.